These T cell receptor beta chains were read from a single sample in a study of cytomegalovirus exposure and HLA in healthy donors. The assay was immunoSEQ multiplex PCR, and TCRdb's table has in-frame clones only and misses some. This table holds 160,000 or so clones, 87% found once. The material sequenced was PBMCs. These receptors were obtained from a woman in her 30s in good health and CMV-seronegative. CDR3s include the opening cysteine and the closing phenylalanine or tryptophan. The order of the fields is V gene, D gene, CDR3 length, J gene, clone size, CDR3 protein, CDR3 DNA. D genes are given only for firm matches. Expanded clones get a size class; other rows say once, few or many, or leave the size out.

TRBV6-5	TRBD2	15	TRBJ2-1	-	CASSSSGGSYNEQFF	TGTGCCAGCAGCTCATCGGGAGGCTCCTACAATGAGCAGTTCTTC
TRBV27	TRBD1	15	TRBJ1-2	-	CASSKRTGAGEGYTF	TGTGCCAGCAGCAAACGGACAGGGGCGGGAGAGGGCTACACCTTC
TRBV6-6	TRBD1	16	TRBJ1-2	-	CASSKTTGPKAHGYTF	TGTGCCAGCAGTAAAACGACAGGGCCTAAGGCCCATGGCTACACCTTC
TRBV5-1	-	15	TRBJ1-2	-	CASSGWVEGDYGYTF	TGCGCCAGCAGCGGGTGGGTGGAGGGCGACTATGGCTACACCTTC
TRBV2	TRBD1	14	TRBJ1-5	-	CASSEGTGGQPQHF	TGTGCCAGCAGTGAGGGGACAGGGGGCCAGCCCCAGCATTTT
TRBV27	TRBD2	15	TRBJ2-1	-	CASSFLAGGLNEQFF	TGTGCCAGCAGTTTCCTAGCGGGGGGGCTAAATGAGCAGTTCTTC
TRBV4-2	-	17	TRBJ2-4	-	CASSPDLLSLAKNIQYF	TGTGCCAGCAGCCCAGATCTCCTATCCCTAGCCAAAAACATTCAGTACTTC
TRBV12-2	-	15	TRBJ1-4	-	CASRLDRATNEKLFF	TGTGCAAGTCGCTTGGACAGGGCAACTAATGAAAAACTGTTTTTT
TRBV19	-	16	TRBJ2-7	-	CASSKVGAILPYEQYF	TGTGCCAGTAGTAAGGTGGGCGCTATCCTCCCCTACGAGCAGTACTTC
TRBV2	TRBD2	15	TRBJ2-4	-	CASSAQRGAKNIQYF	TGTGCCAGCAGTGCTCAGCGGGGGGCGAAAAACATTCAGTACTTC
TRBV2	TRBD1	17	TRBJ1-2	-	CASGVGGSGGTAGGYTF	TGTGCCAGCGGGGTCGGCGGGTCGGGGGGGACAGCCGGAGGCTACACCTTC
TRBV9	TRBD1	14	TRBJ1-3	-	CASSVWDRGDTIYF	TGTGCCAGCAGCGTCTGGGACAGGGGGGACACCATATATTTT
TRBV5-1	-	13	TRBJ1-4	-	CASSFGVPEKLFF	TGCGCCAGCAGCTTCGGGGTACCCGAAAAACTGTTTTTT
TRBV6-5	-	13	TRBJ1-5	-	CASSEGSTQPQHF	TGTGCCAGCAGTGAGGGATCGACTCAGCCCCAGCATTTT
TRBV27	TRBD2	19	TRBJ2-4	-	CASSLSSGAPRSQLQSQYF	TGTGCCAGCAGTTTAAGTAGCGGGGCGCCACGATCTCAGCTCCAATCTCAGTACTTC
TRBV29-1	TRBD1	12	TRBJ1-1	-	CSVLRGEAEAFF	TGCAGCGTTCTCAGGGGGGAAGCTGAAGCTTTCTTT
TRBV5-6	TRBD1	16	TRBJ1-1	-	CASSFWTGRLNTEAFF	TGTGCCAGCAGCTTTTGGACAGGAAGGCTGAACACTGAAGCTTTCTTT
TRBV13	-	15	TRBJ1-4	once	CASSSGHLSDEKLFF	TGTGCCAGCAGCTCGGGACATCTCTCCGATGAAAAACTGTTTTTT
TRBV4-1	TRBD1	16	TRBJ1-5	few	CASSQPGQGTNQPQHF	TGCGCCAGCAGCCAACCTGGACAGGGGACAAATCAGCCCCAGCATTTT
TRBV9	-	14	TRBJ1-5	-	CASSRDNSNQPQHF	TGTGCCAGCAGCCGTGACAATAGCAATCAGCCCCAGCATTTT
TRBV6-1	-	16	TRBJ2-7	-	CASSETPPAGSYEQYF	TGTGCCAGCAGTGAAACCCCCCCGGCAGGCTCCTACGAGCAGTACTTC
TRBV5-8	TRBD1	16	TRBJ2-3	-	CASSDLDRAVADTQYF	TGTGCCAGCAGCGACCTGGACAGGGCGGTCGCAGATACGCAGTATTTT
TRBV6-5	TRBD1	15	TRBJ2-1	-	CASSLDRGAYNEQFF	TGTGCCAGCAGTCTAGACAGGGGGGCCTACAATGAGCAGTTCTTC
TRBV5-1	TRBD2	18	TRBJ2-7	-	CASSLDGRRGGRAYEQYF	TGCGCCAGCAGCTTGGACGGGCGGCGGGGGGGCCGGGCATACGAGCAGTACTTC
TRBV6-5	TRBD1	13	TRBJ2-7	-	CASSDTGTGEQYF	TGTGCCAGCAGTGATACCGGGACAGGAGAGCAGTACTTC
TRBV4-3	TRBD1	16	TRBJ1-2	-	CASSQVPKTGGNGYTF	TGCGCCAGCAGCCAAGTCCCGAAGACAGGGGGAAATGGCTACACCTTC
TRBV6-1	-	17	TRBJ2-3	-	CASSGKTSKGRADTQYF	TGTGCCAGCAGTGGGAAGACTAGTAAGGGAAGGGCAGATACGCAGTATTTT
TRBV2	-	16	TRBJ1-5	-	CASSEAASYSNQPQHF	TGTGCCAGCAGTGAAGCGGCCAGTTATAGCAATCAGCCCCAGCATTTT
TRBV19	-	16	TRBJ1-6	-	CASSIEGGSYNSPLHF	TGTGCCAGTAGTATAGAGGGAGGATCCTATAATTCACCCCTCCACTTT
TRBV4-2	-	16	TRBJ1-4	-	CASSLTNTGPNEKLFF	TGTGCCAGCAGCCTAACGAACACAGGCCCTAATGAAAAACTGTTTTTT
TRBV27	-	13	TRBJ1-2	-	CASRLPGGFGYTF	TGTGCCAGCAGACTTCCTGGGGGCTTCGGCTACACCTTC
TRBV7-9	TRBD1	15	TRBJ2-7	few	CASSLATGITYEQYF	TGTGCCAGCAGCTTAGCGACAGGGATTACCTACGAGCAGTACTTC
TRBV2	TRBD2	14	TRBJ2-7	-	CASLGLAEIYEQYF	TGTGCCAGCCTTGGGCTAGCGGAGATCTACGAGCAGTACTTC
TRBV19	TRBD1	12	TRBJ1-2	-	CASSDRDRAETF	TGTGCCAGTAGTGACCGGGACAGGGCAGAAACCTTC
TRBV5-1	TRBD1	13	TRBJ2-7	-	CASHLTGSYEQYF	TGCGCCAGCCACCTGACAGGGTCCTACGAGCAGTACTTC
TRBV6-5	TRBD1	15	TRBJ2-7	-	CASSYMGQGNYEQYF	TGTGCCAGCAGTTACATGGGACAGGGGAACTACGAGCAGTACTTC
TRBV6-1	-	16	TRBJ2-1	-	CASSEAAQGPYNEQFF	TGTGCCAGCAGTGAAGCGGCACAGGGCCCCTACAATGAGCAGTTCTTC
TRBV1	-	14	TRBJ2-7	-	CTSSGLAEFYEQYF	TGCACCAGCAGCGGACTAGCGGAATTCTACGAGCAGTACTTC
TRBV19	-	13	TRBJ1-5	few	CASSRDINQPQHF	TGTGCCAGTAGTCGGGACATTAATCAGCCCCAGCATTTT
TRBV7-2	TRBD2	16	TRBJ2-3	-	CASSQGLAGGLDTQYF	TGTGCCAGCAGCCAGGGACTAGCGGGGGGGCTGGATACGCAGTATTTT
TRBV4-2	TRBD2	20	TRBJ2-5	once	CASSPNSEGGLAGGLETQYF	TGTGCCAGCAGCCCGAATTCGGAGGGAGGACTAGCGGGGGGGTTGGAGACCCAGTACTTC
TRBV13	-	14	TRBJ1-1	-	CASSSTRGTTEAFF	TGTGCCAGCAGCTCGACCAGGGGAACCACTGAAGCTTTCTTT
TRBV2	-	15	TRBJ1-5	-	CASSSDAGPNQPQHF	TGTGCCAGCAGTTCCGATGCAGGGCCAAATCAGCCCCAGCATTTT
TRBV19	-	14	TRBJ2-5	-	CASSPSIRGETQYF	TGTGCCAGTAGCCCCTCAATCAGGGGAGAGACCCAGTACTTC
TRBV6-1	-	14	TRBJ2-7	-	CASSWQVRLYEQYF	TGTGCCAGCAGTTGGCAGGTTCGGCTCTACGAGCAGTACTTC
TRBV5-1	TRBD2	16	TRBJ2-1	-	CASSFGTSGEYNEQFF	TGCGCCAGCAGCTTTGGAACTAGCGGGGAGTACAATGAGCAGTTCTTC
TRBV5-1	-	16	TRBJ1-6	-	CASSSSGGAGNSPLHF	TGCGCCAGCAGCTCTTCCGGGGGGGCAGGAAATTCACCCCTCCACTTT
TRBV10-1	-	13	TRBJ1-1	-	CASSRGIGTEAFF	TGCGCCAGCAGCCGAGGAATTGGCACTGAAGCTTTCTTT
TRBV12-5	-	14	TRBJ1-5	many	CASGAGSLNQPQHF	TGTGCTAGTGGGGCCGGGAGTCTGAATCAGCCCCAGCATTTT
TRBV4-2	-	15	TRBJ1-1	-	CASSQPTGWGTEAFF	TGTGCCAGCAGCCAGCCTACAGGGTGGGGCACTGAAGCTTTCTTT